The next 6 T cell receptor beta chains were all read from a single sample in a study of blood T cell repertoires in COVID-19. The assay was immunoSEQ multiplex PCR, and TCRdb's table has in-frame clones only and misses some. The sample lists 150,000 to 200,000 clones; approximately 91% were seen once. The sample comprised peripheral blood. The receptors shown here come from a man between 18 and 29 years old with COVID-19, enrolled during active disease.

This chain uses TRBV6-6 with TRBJ1-5, with D tentatively TRBD1 (5 bases). From germline, CDR1 is MNHNY and CDR2 SVGAGI (reference sequence). CDR3 length equals 14 residues. Trimming left V 9 bases short and J 4 bases short, with 16 bases between. The CDR3: CASHDVRGNQPQHF. CDR3 bases: TGTGCCAGTCACGATGTCCGGGGGAATCAGCCCCAGCATTTT.

CDR3 in amino acids: CASSLGPGAGNDNEQFF. The CDR3 region has the DNA TGTGCCAGCAGCTTGGGGCCGGGAGCGGGAAACGACAATGAGCAGTTCTTC. The chain carries TRBV5-8 and TRBJ2-1; 7 bases match TRBD2. From germline, CDR1 is SGHTS and CDR2 YDEGEE. This CDR3 is 17 amino acids long. The V segment lost 0 bases and the J segment 5 bases; nucleotides outside the gene matches: 11.

The genes are TRBV19 and TRBJ1-2; 7 bases line up with TRBD1. With 6 bases clipped from V and 6 bases from J, the junction kept 7 bases outside the gene matches. This CDR3 contains 13 residues. CDR1 is LNHDA and CDR2 is SQIVND in the germline V gene (reference sequence). CDR3 bases: TGTGCCAGTAGCCTGACAGGGTTCAATGGCTACACCTTC. It yields the protein CASSLTGFNGYTF.

The rearrangement joins TRBV6-5 to TRBJ2-7, with 10 bases fitting TRBD2. The germline CDR1 and CDR2 sequences are MNHEY and SVGAGI. With V trimmed by 2 bases and J by 1 base, 5 bases remained unmatched. The CDR3 is made up of 16 amino acids. CDR3 loop: CASSYSSGRLSYEQYF. The CDR3 coding sequence is TGTGCCAGCAGTTACAGTAGCGGGAGGTTGTCCTACGAGCAGTACTTC.

The chain recombines TRBV3-1 (or the pseudogene TRBV3-2) with TRBJ1-6; a possible D gene is TRBD1 (6 bases). Germline V gene lookup returns CDR1 LGHDT and CDR2 YNNKEL (reference sequence). V gave up 4 bases and J gave up 7 bases, with 14 bases separating them. The CDR3 has 15 residues. The CDR3 loop is CASSPGGAENSPLHF. CDR3 in DNA: TGTGCCAGCAGCCCCGGGGGGGCAGAGAATTCACCCCTCCACTTT.

The J gene is TRBJ1-2, the V gene TRBV15; tentative D call: TRBD1 (5 bases). The CDR3 spans 17 residues. In germline, CDR1 is LNHNV, CDR2 YYDKDF (reference sequence). V lost 1 base to trimming and J lost 1 base, with 16 bases between them. In DNA form, the CDR3 reads TGTGCCACCAGCAGAGGTGTAACAGGTTCCCTTAACTATGGCTACACCTTC. This sequence encodes CATSRGVTGSLNYGYTF.